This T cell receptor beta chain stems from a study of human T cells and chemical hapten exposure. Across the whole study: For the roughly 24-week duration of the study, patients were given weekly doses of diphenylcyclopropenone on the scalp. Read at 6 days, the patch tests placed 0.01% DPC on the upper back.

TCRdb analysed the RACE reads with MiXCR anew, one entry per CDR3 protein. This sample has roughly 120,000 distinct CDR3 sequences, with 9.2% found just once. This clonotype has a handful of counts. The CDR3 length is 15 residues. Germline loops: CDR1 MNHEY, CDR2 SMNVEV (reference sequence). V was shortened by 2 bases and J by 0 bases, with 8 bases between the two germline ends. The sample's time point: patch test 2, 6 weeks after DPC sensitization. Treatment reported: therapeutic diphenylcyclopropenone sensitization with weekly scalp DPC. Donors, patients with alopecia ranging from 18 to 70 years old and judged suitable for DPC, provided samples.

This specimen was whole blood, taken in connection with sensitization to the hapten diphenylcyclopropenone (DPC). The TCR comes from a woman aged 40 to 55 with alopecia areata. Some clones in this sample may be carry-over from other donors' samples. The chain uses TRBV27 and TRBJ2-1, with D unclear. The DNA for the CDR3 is TGTGCCAGCAGTTTACTGGAGAGCTCCTACAATGAGCAGTTCTTC. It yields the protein CASSLLESSYNEQFF.